This T cell receptor beta chain emerged from a study of T cell repertoires in cytomegalovirus infection. Study summary: Signatures in public TCR beta sequences pointed to both CMV infection and matching HLA type. Study findings and constraints: Frequencies of public TCR beta families were cumulated, and this identified carriers of CMV plus the relevant HLA. Ex vivo, HLA-C-restricted CMV-specific TCR beta clonotypes prevailed over the rest of the response.

This clonotype appeared many times. The antigen remains unidentified. TCRdb recomputed calls from the reads with MiXCR, one row per CDR3 protein. In the table there are over 100,000 distinct CDR3 sequences, 10% of which are singletons. Per the germline V gene, CDR1 is LNHDA and CDR2 is SQIVND (reference sequence). The CDR3 is 17 residues long. V lost 9 bases to trimming and J lost 0 bases, with 21 bases between them. This chain connects TRBV19 to TRBJ2-1; weak D call: TRBD2 (6 bases). The sample consisted of PBMCs, sequenced either directly or after in vitro stimulation (not recorded which). This receptor was identified in a human donor in good health (CMV status not recorded). Some clones in this sample may be carry-over from other donors' samples. The CDR3 sequence: CASYTGAGTNSYNEQFF. DNA for the CDR3: TGTGCCAGCTATACCGGGGCGGGAACGAACTCCTACAATGAGCAGTTCTTC. The full variable domain, in which reference TRBV19 and TRBJ2-1 provide the parts outside the CDR3, is DGGITQSPKYLFRKEGQNVTLSCEQNLNHDAMYWYRQDPGQGLRLIYYSQIVNDFQKGDIAEGYSVSREKKESFPLTVTSAQKNPTAFYLCASYTGAGTNSYNEQFFGPGTRLTVL.